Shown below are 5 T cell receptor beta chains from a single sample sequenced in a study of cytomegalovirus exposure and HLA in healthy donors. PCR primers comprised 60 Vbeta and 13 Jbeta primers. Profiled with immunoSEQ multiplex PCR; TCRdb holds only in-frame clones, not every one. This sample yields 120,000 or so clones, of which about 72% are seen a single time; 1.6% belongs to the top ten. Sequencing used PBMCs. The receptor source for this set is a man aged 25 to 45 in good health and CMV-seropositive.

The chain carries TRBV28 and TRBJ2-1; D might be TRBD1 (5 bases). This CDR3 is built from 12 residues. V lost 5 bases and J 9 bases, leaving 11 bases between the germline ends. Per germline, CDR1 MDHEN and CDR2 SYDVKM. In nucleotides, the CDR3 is TGTGCCAGCAGTCCCCTTACAGGTGAGCAGTTCTTC. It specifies CASSPLTGEQFF.

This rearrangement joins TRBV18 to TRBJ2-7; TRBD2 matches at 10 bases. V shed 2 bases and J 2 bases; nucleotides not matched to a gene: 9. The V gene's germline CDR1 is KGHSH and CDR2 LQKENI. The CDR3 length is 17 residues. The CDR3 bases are TGTGCCAGCTCACCAATTAACGGACTAGCGGAGGCCTACGAGCAGTACTTC. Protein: CASSPINGLAEAYEQYF.

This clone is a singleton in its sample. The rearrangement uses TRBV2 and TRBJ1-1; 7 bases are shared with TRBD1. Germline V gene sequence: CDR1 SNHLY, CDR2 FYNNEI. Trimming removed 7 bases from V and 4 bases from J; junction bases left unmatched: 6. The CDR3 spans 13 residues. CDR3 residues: CASIDRDSTEAFF. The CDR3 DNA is TGTGCCAGCATCGACAGGGATAGCACTGAAGCTTTCTTT.

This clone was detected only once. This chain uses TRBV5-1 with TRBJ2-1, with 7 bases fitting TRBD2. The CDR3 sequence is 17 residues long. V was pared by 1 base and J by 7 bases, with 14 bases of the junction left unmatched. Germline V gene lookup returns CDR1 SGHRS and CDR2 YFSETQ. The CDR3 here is CASSLRSNFGGGNEQFF. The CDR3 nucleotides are TGCGCCAGCAGCTTGAGGTCAAACTTCGGGGGAGGGAATGAGCAGTTCTTC.

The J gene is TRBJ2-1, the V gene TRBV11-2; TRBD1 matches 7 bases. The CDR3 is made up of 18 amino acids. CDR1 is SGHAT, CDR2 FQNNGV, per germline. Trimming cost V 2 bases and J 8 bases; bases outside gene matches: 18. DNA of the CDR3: TGTGCCAGCAGCTTATTGGTCGCAGGGGGAGAAACTATGTATGAGCAGTTCTTC. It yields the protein CASSLLVAGGETMYEQFF. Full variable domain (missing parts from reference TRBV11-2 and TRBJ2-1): EAGVAQSPRYKIIEKRQSVAFWCNPISGHATLYWYQQILGQGPKLLIQFQNNGVVDDSQLPKDRFSAERLKGVDSTLKIQPAKLEDSAVYLCASSLLVAGGETMYEQFFGPGTRLTVL.